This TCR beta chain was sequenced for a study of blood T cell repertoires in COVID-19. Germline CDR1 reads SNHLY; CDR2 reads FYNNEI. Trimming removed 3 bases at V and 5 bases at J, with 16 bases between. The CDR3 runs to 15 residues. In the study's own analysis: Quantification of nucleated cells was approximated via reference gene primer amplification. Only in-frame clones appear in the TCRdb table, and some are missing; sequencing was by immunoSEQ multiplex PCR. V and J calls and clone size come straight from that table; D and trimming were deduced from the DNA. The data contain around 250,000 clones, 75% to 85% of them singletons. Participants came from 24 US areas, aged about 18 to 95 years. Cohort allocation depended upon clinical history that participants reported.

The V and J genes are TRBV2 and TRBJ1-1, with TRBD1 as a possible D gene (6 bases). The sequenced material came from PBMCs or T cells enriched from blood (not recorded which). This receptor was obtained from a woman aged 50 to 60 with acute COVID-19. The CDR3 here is CASSEPGASDTEAFF. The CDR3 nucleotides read TGTGCCAGCAGTGAGCCAGGGGCCTCAGATACTGAAGCTTTCTTT.